A single sample is the source of the 18 T cell receptor beta chains below, sequenced in a study of Ad26.COV2.S vaccination and SARS-CoV-2 variants. Sequencing used immunoSEQ multiplex PCR; TCRdb keeps in-frame clones, though not all of them. Among some 480,000 clones listed, 70% to 90% were seen once. Treatment defined: 15 to 20 received Ad26.COV2.S at low or high dose, single or two shots; 5 received placebo; per-sample allocation not given. At day 63 after the first vaccine or placebo injection, samples were drawn. Source: peripheral blood, taken in a trial of Ad26.COV2.S vaccine versus placebo. The receptors stem from a person aged 18-60 years who received the Ad26.COV2.S COVID-19 vaccine or a placebo.

V and J are TRBV7-3 and TRBJ2-3, with 8 bases identical to TRBD2. The CDR3 loop spans 14 amino acids. J lost 6 bases, V lost 4 bases, and 6 bases had no gene match. Germline CDR1 reads SGHTA; CDR2 reads FQGTGA. CDR3 loop: CASSSGGAQDTQYF. The CDR3, as DNA: TGTGCCAGCAGCTCCGGGGGGGCACAGGATACGCAGTATTTT.

The gene calls are TRBV6-5 and TRBJ2-1; TRBD2 aligns across 7 bases. Trimming cost V 5 bases and J 10 bases; bases outside gene matches: 14. Germline V CDR1 and CDR2: MNHEY, SVGAGI. This CDR3 region has 15 residues. CDR3 loop: CASSPRAGSRQEQFF. As DNA, the CDR3 is TGTGCCAGCAGTCCCCGAGCGGGATCGCGTCAGGAGCAGTTCTTC.

This chain uses TRBV7-2 with TRBJ2-5; 7 bases align to TRBD1. Germline V gene sequence: CDR1 SGHTA, CDR2 FQGNSA. V shed 5 bases, J shed 2 bases, and the junction held 8 bases outside the gene matches. This CDR3 comprises 15 residues. This CDR3 is CASSTRPGQQETQYF. CDR3 bases: TGTGCCAGCAGCACCCGGCCGGGACAGCAAGAGACCCAGTACTTC.

V is TRBV12-5 and J is TRBJ1-1, with 7 bases lining up with TRBD1. CDR3 length: 18 amino acids. V trimming: 3 bases; J trimming: 1 base; junction bases outside the gene matches: 14. From germline, CDR1 is LGHNT and CDR2 FRNRAP. CDR3 sequence (DNA): TGTGCTAGTGGTTTCTTGAACGGATGGGACAGCTGGAACACTGAAGCTTTCTTT. Encoded protein: CASGFLNGWDSWNTEAFF.

For the CDR3, the DNA is TGCGCCAGCAGCCAAGACAGGGCCTACGAGCAGTACTTC. It yields the protein CASSQDRAYEQYF. This sequence joins TRBV4-3 and TRBJ2-7; D possibly corresponds to TRBD1 (5 bases). V was pared by 0 bases and J by 2 bases, with 5 bases between. The CDR3 is 13 amino acids. Germline lookup yields CDR1 LGHNA and CDR2 YSLEER.

The chain links TRBV4-1 to TRBJ1-2; tentative D call: TRBD1 (6 bases). The CDR3 is 14 residues long. The germline V and J ends were trimmed by 0 bases and 8 bases, with 13 bases remaining between them. The germline V gene encodes CDR1 MGHRA and CDR2 YSYEKL. CDR3 residues: CASSQDPRGFGYTF. CDR3 bases: TGCGCCAGCAGCCAAGATCCCAGGGGTTTCGGCTACACCTTC.

This clone was counted ten times or more. J is TRBJ1-1 and V is TRBV6-6; no clear D. The length of the CDR3 is 14 residues. The germline CDR1 and CDR2 sequences are MNHNY and SVGAGI (reference sequence). V shed 2 bases and J shed 1 base, with 8 bases lying between them. This chain's CDR3 is CASSYRSENTEAFF. CDR3 bases: TGTGCCAGCAGTTACCGGAGCGAGAACACTGAAGCTTTCTTT.

In DNA form, the CDR3 reads TGTGCCAGCAGTTTAGGCCGGGTTGGTGAGCAGTTCTTC. This sequence encodes CASSLGRVGEQFF. V is TRBV28 and J is TRBJ2-1, with D unresolved. V was cut by 2 bases and J by 9 bases, with 11 bases left in between. The CDR3 sequence is 13 residues long. Germline values: CDR1 MDHEN, CDR2 SYDVKM.

This clone was seen a handful of times. The rearrangement joins TRBV19 to TRBJ1-5, with D perhaps matching TRBD1 (5 bases). This CDR3 contains 15 residues. Between the trimmed V and J ends, which lost 7 bases and 4 bases, there was a span of 17 bases. CDR1 LNHDA and CDR2 SQIVND come from the germline V gene (reference sequence). The CDR3 DNA reads TGTGCCAGTATCACAAAGGGGCGGGCAAATCAGCCCCAGCATTTT. Translating it yields CASITKGRANQPQHF.

The CDR3 DNA reads TGCGCCAGCAGCCAAGATCGGGCCGGGGGGTCCTACGAGCAGTACTTC. Its translation: CASSQDRAGGSYEQYF. The chain has TRBV4-3 and TRBJ2-7, with TRBD2 identical over 7 bases. J lost 1 base, V lost 0 bases, and 6 bases had no gene match. Germline V gene sequence: CDR1 LGHNA, CDR2 YSLEER. CDR3 length: 16 amino acids.

This chain uses TRBV28 with TRBJ1-1; tentatively, D is TRBD1 (6 bases). V dropped 5 bases and J dropped 0 bases, with 13 bases sitting between them. The germline CDR1 and CDR2 sequences are MDHEN and SYDVKM. The CDR3 sequence is 15 residues long. In DNA, the CDR3 is TGTGCCAGCAGTCTTCTGGACAGTTTGAACACTGAAGCTTTCTTT. Its protein product is CASSLLDSLNTEAFF.

The rearrangement joins TRBV2 to TRBJ2-7; tentatively, D is TRBD1 (6 bases). This CDR3 is built from 14 residues. CDR1 SNHLY and CDR2 FYNNEI come from the germline V gene. Trimming left V 5 bases short and J 5 bases short, with 16 bases between. CDR3 nucleotide sequence: TGTGCCAGCAGTAAATGGGGGCAAAGGGACGAGCAGTACTTC. This encodes CASSKWGQRDEQYF. The complete variable domain, with remaining parts taken from reference TRBV2 and TRBJ2-7, reads EPEVTQTPSHQVTQMGQEVILRCVPISNHLYFYWYRQILGQKVEFLVSFYNNEISEKSEIFDDQFSVERPDGSNFTLKIRSTKLEDSAMYFCASSKWGQRDEQYFGPGTRLTVT.

The chain has TRBV7-9 and TRBJ1-4, with 8 bases fitting TRBD1. CDR1 SEHNR and CDR2 FQNEAQ come from the germline V gene (reference sequence). J was trimmed by 7 bases and V by 4 bases; bases with no gene match: 17. The CDR3 is 18 amino acids. This chain's CDR3 is CASSSRPGQDFYGEKLFF. The CDR3 DNA is TGTGCCAGCAGCTCCCGCCCGGGACAGGACTTTTACGGTGAAAAACTGTTTTTT.

The chain has TRBV5-1 and TRBJ2-2; TRBD1 matches at 7 bases. V dropped 3 bases and J dropped 2; count of bases not matched to a gene: 4. The CDR3 is 15 residues long. Per germline, CDR1 SGHRS and CDR2 YFSETQ. Written as DNA, the CDR3 is TGCGCCAGCAGCTGGCGACAGGGCAACACCGGGGAGCTGTTTTTT. This codes for CASSWRQGNTGELFF.

This clone was picked up a small number of times. This chain joins TRBV29-1 and TRBJ2-1, with D perhaps TRBD2 (6 bases). V shed 7 bases and J shed 9 bases, with 19 bases lying between them. CDR1 is SQVTM, CDR2 ANQGSEA, per germline. The CDR3 extends over 13 amino acids. CDR3 nucleotides: TGCAGCGACCAAGGCGGGGATTCAGGTGAGCAGTTCTTC. Translation gives CSDQGGDSGEQFF.

The J gene is TRBJ2-2, the V gene TRBV5-4; no clear D gene. Per germline, CDR1 SGHNT and CDR2 YYREEE (reference sequence). The V gene lost 3 bases and the J gene lost 2 bases, with 8 bases spanning the gap. CDR3 size: 14 residues. CDR3 loop: CASSSQVNTGELFF. CDR3 bases: TGTGCCAGCAGCTCCCAGGTTAACACCGGGGAGCTGTTTTTT.

This clone was picked up one time. The V gene is TRBV9, the J gene TRBJ1-5; D ambiguous. Germline lookup yields CDR1 SGDLS and CDR2 YYNGEE. Trimming removed 4 bases from V and 4 bases from J, with 9 bases in between. The CDR3 totals 13 residues. CDR3 protein: CASSPDGNQPQHF. For the CDR3, the DNA is TGTGCCAGCAGCCCCGACGGTAATCAGCCCCAGCATTTT. Drawing the rest from reference TRBV9 and TRBJ1-5, the complete variable domain is DSGVTQTPKHLITATGQRVTLRCSPRSGDLSVYWYQQSLDQGLQFLIQYYNGEERAKGNILERFSAQQFPDLHSELNLSSLELGDSALYFCASSPDGNQPQHFGDGTRLSIL.

The genes are TRBV27 and TRBJ2-5; no reliable D call. Between the trimmed V and J ends, which lost 0 bases and 1 base, there was a span of 6 bases. The CDR3 length is 14 residues. Germline V gene lookup returns CDR1 MNHEY and CDR2 SMNVEV (reference sequence). This CDR3 reads CASSLSDSQETQYF. CDR3 DNA: TGTGCCAGCAGTTTATCCGACTCCCAAGAGACCCAGTACTTC.